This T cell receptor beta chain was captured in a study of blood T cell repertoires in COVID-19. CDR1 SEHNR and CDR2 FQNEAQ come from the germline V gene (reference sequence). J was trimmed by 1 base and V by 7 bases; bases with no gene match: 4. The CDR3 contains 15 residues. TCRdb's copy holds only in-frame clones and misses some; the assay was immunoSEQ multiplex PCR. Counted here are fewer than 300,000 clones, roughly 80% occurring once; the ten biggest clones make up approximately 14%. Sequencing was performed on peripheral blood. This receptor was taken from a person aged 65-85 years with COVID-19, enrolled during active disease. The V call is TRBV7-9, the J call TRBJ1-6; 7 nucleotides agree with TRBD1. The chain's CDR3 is CASTAGGSYNSPLHF. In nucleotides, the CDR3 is TGTGCCAGCACGGCAGGGGGGTCCTATAATTCACCCCTCCACTTT.